This TCR beta chain was profiled in a study of CD8+CD57+ T cells in acquired aplastic anemia. The study, taken as a whole, reports: Patients and controls had in common fewer than 30 CD8+ CDR3 sequences. With respect to CD8+ Simpson's diversity, patients and controls did not differ significantly.

V dropped 1 base and J dropped 5; count of bases not matched to a gene: 6. Germline V CDR1 and CDR2: SNHLY, FYNNEI. CDR3 size: 16 residues. To note about this clonotype: What it binds is unknown.

Profiling that covered TCR beta VDJ and CDR3 relied on genomic DNA as its template. TCRdb re-called the reads through MiXCR, storing one row per CDR3 protein. The sample lists approximately 50,000 distinct CDR3 sequences, around 72% occurring once. This chain joins TRBV2 and TRBJ1-2; 11 bases agree with TRBD1. The origin of this receptor is a human donor in good health, serving as a control. Sequenced material: sorted CD4+, CD8+, or CD8+CD57+ T cells (not recorded which) from PBMCs. CDR3 DNA: TGTGCCAGCAGTGAAGTGAGGGGACAGGGGGTGTATGGCTACACCTTC. Translated, it gives CASSEVRGQGVYGYTF.